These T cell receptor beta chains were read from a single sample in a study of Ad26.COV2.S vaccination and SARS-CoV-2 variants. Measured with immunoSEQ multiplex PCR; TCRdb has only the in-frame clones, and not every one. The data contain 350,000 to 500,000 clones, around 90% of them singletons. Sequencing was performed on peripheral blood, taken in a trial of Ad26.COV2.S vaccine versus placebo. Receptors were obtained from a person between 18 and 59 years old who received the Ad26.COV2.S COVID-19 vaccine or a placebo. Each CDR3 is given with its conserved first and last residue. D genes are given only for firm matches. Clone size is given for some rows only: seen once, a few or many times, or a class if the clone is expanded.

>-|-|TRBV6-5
CASIPYEQYF
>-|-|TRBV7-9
CASSSLGGTEAFF
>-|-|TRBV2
CASSEATWATEAFF
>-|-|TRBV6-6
CASSYGIRTENTEAFF
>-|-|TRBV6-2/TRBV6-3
CASSYSKRLQNTGELFF
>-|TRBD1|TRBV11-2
CASSFPGQGAGGYTF
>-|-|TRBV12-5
CASGVGNTIYF
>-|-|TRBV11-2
CASSLWNSYEQYF
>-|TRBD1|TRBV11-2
CASSLYTGTATGELFF
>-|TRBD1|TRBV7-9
CASSSPGQGNTGELFF
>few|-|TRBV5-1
CASSLYGSYEQYF
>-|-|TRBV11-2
CASSLGGLETQYF
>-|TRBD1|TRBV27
CASSKTSGTGKAVYEQYF
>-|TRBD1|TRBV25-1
CASSESGQTRSYEQYF
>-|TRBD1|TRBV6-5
CASSYRQGGGYTF
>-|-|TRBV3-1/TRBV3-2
CASSQRGFQSNTGELFF